This TCR beta chain emerged from a study of shared clonotypes between healthy human individuals. Findings and limits, study-wide: Memory subsets generally showed lower estimated richness than naive subsets.

It was at deep level that the assay was run. Produced via immunoSEQ multiplex PCR; TCRdb's table is partial and in-frame only. Of roughly 1.5 million clones listed, about 98% are singletons. About this clone: The antigen is undetermined.

CDR1 and CDR2 (germline): SGHTA, FQGNSA. The CDR3 runs to 15 residues. Trimming removed 2 bases at V and 0 bases at J, with 11 bases between. Each sample came from a Caucasian adult donor living in Nashville, Tennessee. The source material was naive CD4+ T cells sorted from blood. Subset in this sample: CD45RA+ positively selected. The gene calls are TRBV7-2 and TRBJ2-7; TRBD1 or TRBD2 may be the D gene (5 bases each). The receptor's source is a man aged 25 to 40 in good health. The CDR3 DNA reads TGTGCCAGCAGCTTAATACGGGACCACTCCTACGAGCAGTACTTC. This gives the protein CASSLIRDHSYEQYF. Together with reference TRBV7-2 and TRBJ2-7, the CDR3 gives the full variable domain: GAGVSQSPSNKVTEKGKDVELRCDPISGHTALYWYRQSLGQGLEFLIYFQGNSAPDKSGLPSDRFSAERTGGSVSTLTIQRTQQEDSAVYLCASSLIRDHSYEQYFGPGTRLTVT.